Listed below are T cell receptor beta chains from one sample, sequenced in a study of T-cell memory formation after mild COVID-19. TCRdb re-derived calls from the 5' RACE reads in MiXCR, one entry per CDR3 protein. The data contain around 100,000 distinct CDR3 sequences, 22% of them seen just once; the ten biggest clones take up about two fifths. The specimen sequenced was PBMCs or a T cell subset sorted from them (not recorded which). All receptors come from a man between 18 and 35 years old who had mild COVID-19 (a few samples of this study predate the infection). Cell type and time point are not known. The CDR3 runs from the conserved cysteine through the conserved F or W. The order of the fields is D gene, V gene, J gene, clone size, CDR3 protein, CDR3 DNA. D genes are given only for firm matches. Part of the rows lack a size; the others show once, few, many or a class for expanded clones.

>.|TRBV10-3|TRBJ1-6|.
CAISDSSGPPLHF
TGTGCCATCAGTGATTCGTCAGGGCCACCCCTCCACTTT
>.|TRBV5-1|TRBJ2-4|.
CASSSKGIAKNIQYF
TGCGCCAGCAGCTCAAAAGGTATAGCCAAAAACATTCAGTACTTC
>TRBD2|TRBV20-1|TRBJ2-1|few
CSARTSGGGYEQFF
TGCAGTGCTAGGACTAGCGGGGGTGGCTATGAGCAGTTCTTC
>.|TRBV5-1|TRBJ2-5|few
CASSLPKKSVGEETQYF
TGCGCCAGCAGCTTGCCAAAGAAGTCCGTAGGCGAGGAGACCCAGTACTTC
>TRBD2|TRBV5-6|TRBJ2-5|.
CASSYYLGGAWKETQYF
TGTGCCAGCAGCTACTACCTCGGGGGGGCCTGGAAGGAGACCCAGTACTTC
>.|TRBV18|TRBJ1-5|.
CASSPPTLRESNQPQHF
TGTGCCAGCTCACCACCGACCCTAAGGGAGAGCAATCAGCCCCAGCATTTT
>.|TRBV2|TRBJ2-7|few
CASSVPDNYEQYF
TGTGCCAGCAGTGTGCCAGATAACTACGAGCAGTACTTC
>.|TRBV6-6|TRBJ1-2|few
CASSYSIGGANYGYTF
TGTGCCAGCAGTTACTCGATCGGCGGAGCTAACTATGGCTACACCTTC
>.|TRBV2|TRBJ2-1|few
CASSDRSLAYNEQFF
TGTGCCAGCAGTGATCGGAGCTTGGCCTACAATGAGCAGTTCTTC
>TRBD1|TRBV7-9|TRBJ2-1|few
CASSYGTGDNEQFF
TGTGCCAGCAGCTACGGGACAGGGGATAATGAGCAGTTCTTC
>.|TRBV7-9|TRBJ2-3|many
CAGGAASSVNTQYF
TGTGCCGGGGGGGCAGCCTCTAGCGTGAATACGCAGTATTTT
>.|TRBV5-5|TRBJ1-2|few
CASSLSGTSTYGYTF
TGTGCCAGCAGCTTGTCCGGGACTTCTACCTATGGCTACACCTTC
>TRBD2|TRBV10-3|TRBJ2-1|few
CAIRERGAYNEQFF
TGTGCCATCCGGGAGCGGGGAGCCTACAATGAGCAGTTCTTC
>.|TRBV20-1|TRBJ2-3|.
CSAIEVGAGNTQYF
TGCAGTGCAATAGAGGTCGGGGCGGGGAATACGCAGTATTTT
>.|TRBV21-1|TRBJ2-7|few
CASSISRLFYEQYF
TGTGCCAGCAGCATATCCAGGCTATTCTACGAGCAGTACTTC
>.|TRBV11-2|TRBJ1-2|few
CASSLAVVGRTF
TGTGCCAGCAGCTTAGCGGTAGTGGGGCGGACCTTC
>TRBD1|TRBV29-1|TRBJ2-1|.
CSVGTGGYNEQFF
TGCAGCGTTGGGACAGGGGGCTACAATGAGCAGTTCTTC
>.|TRBV5-1|TRBJ2-1|.
CASSLVAQGGMDEQFF
TGCGCCAGCAGCTTGGTGGCACAGGGCGGGATGGATGAGCAGTTCTTC
>.|TRBV7-9|TRBJ2-7|.
CASSPISYEQYF
TGTGCCAGCAGCCCAATCTCCTACGAGCAGTACTTC
>.|TRBV7-2|TRBJ2-3|.
CASSPPSEHWTQYF
TGTGCCAGCAGCCCCCCTTCGGAGCATTGGACGCAGTATTTT
>.|TRBV28|TRBJ2-7|few
CASSFSEAYEQYF
TGTGCCAGCAGTTTCTCCGAAGCCTACGAGCAGTACTTC
>.|TRBV4-3|TRBJ2-3|few
CASSQQNRDPSTDTQYF
TGCGCCAGCAGCCAGCAAAACAGGGACCCTAGCACAGATACGCAGTATTTT
>TRBD1|TRBV7-9|TRBJ1-5|.
CASSSETGRIDQPQHF
TGTGCCAGCAGCTCAGAGACAGGGAGAATAGACCAGCCCCAGCATTTT
>.|TRBV5-1|TRBJ2-5|.
CASSSRAVIVRGEQETQYF
TGCGCCAGCAGCTCCCGGGCCGTAATCGTACGGGGCGAGCAAGAGACCCAGTACTTC
>TRBD2|TRBV5-1|TRBJ2-3|many
CASTPPGTTTDTQYF
TGCGCCAGCACCCCCCCCGGGACTACCACAGATACGCAGTATTTT
>TRBD1|TRBV15|TRBJ1-2|.
CATSTGDRDRSF
TGTGCCACCAGCACGGGGGACAGGGATAGATCCTTC
>.|TRBV4-1|TRBJ2-7|few
CASSPNQIGTYEQYF
TGCGCCAGCAGCCCGAACCAGATAGGGACCTACGAGCAGTACTTC
>TRBD1|TRBV9|TRBJ2-7|few
CASSGPGGQNEQYF
TGTGCCAGCAGCGGTCCAGGGGGCCAGAACGAGCAGTACTTC
>TRBD1|TRBV6-2/TRBV6-3|TRBJ2-5|.
CASSYGTGQETQYF
TGTGCCAGCAGTTATGGGACAGGCCAAGAGACCCAGTACTTC
>.|TRBV7-9|TRBJ2-1|.
CASSSYRWGYNEQFF
TGTGCCAGCAGCTCTTACCGGTGGGGTTACAATGAGCAGTTCTTC
>TRBD1|TRBV5-1|TRBJ2-4|.
CASSPDRVKNIQYF
TGCGCCAGCAGCCCTGACAGGGTAAAAAACATTCAGTACTTC
>TRBD1|TRBV5-1|TRBJ1-1|many
CASSRTGYTEAFF
TGCGCCAGCAGCCGGACAGGGTACACTGAAGCTTTCTTT
>.|TRBV4-3|TRBJ2-6|.
CASSPRPTGTRLSGANVLTF
TGCGCCAGCAGCCCCCGACCGACAGGCACACGCCTCTCTGGGGCCAACGTCCTGACTTTC
>.|TRBV29-1|TRBJ1-2|.
CSALGRPGYTF
TGCAGCGCCCTAGGGCGGCCGGGCTACACCTTC
>.|TRBV7-9|TRBJ2-2|few
CASSLRTGALAGELFF
TGTGCCAGCAGCTTAAGGACGGGGGCGTTAGCCGGGGAGCTGTTTTTT
>TRBD2|TRBV7-3|TRBJ2-1|few
CASSWGLAGVGDNEQFF
TGTGCCAGCAGCTGGGGACTAGCGGGGGTTGGGGACAATGAGCAGTTCTTC
>.|TRBV12-5|TRBJ2-3|few
CASGSATSLPPGTQYF
TGTGCTAGTGGTTCTGCGACATCTCTTCCGCCCGGTACGCAGTATTTT
>.|TRBV6-2/TRBV6-3|TRBJ1-5|.
CASSPLGLPTASNQPQHF
TGTGCCAGCAGCCCCCTCGGTCTCCCCACAGCTAGCAATCAGCCCCAGCATTTT
>.|TRBV4-2|TRBJ1-5|few
CASSQEGIQPQHF
TGTGCCAGCAGCCAAGAGGGAATACAGCCCCAGCATTTT
>.|TRBV10-3|TRBJ2-3|.
CATSADTENTQYF
TGTGCCACCTCCGCGGACACGGAAAATACGCAGTATTTT
>.|TRBV7-9|TRBJ2-6|.
CASSARQAVFSGANVLTF
TGTGCCAGCAGCGCACGGCAGGCGGTTTTTTCTGGGGCCAACGTCCTGACTTTC
>.|TRBV11-2|TRBJ1-2|.
CASIGAEQRYGYTF
TGTGCCAGCATCGGTGCGGAGCAACGCTATGGCTACACCTTC
>TRBD2|TRBV7-3|TRBJ2-3|.
CASSLSAGIDTQYF
TGTGCCAGCAGCTTATCAGCGGGGATAGATACGCAGTATTTT
>.|TRBV6-5|TRBJ2-7|.
CASSYSLTGTYEQYF
TGTGCCAGCAGTTACTCGCTAACAGGGACATACGAGCAGTACTTC